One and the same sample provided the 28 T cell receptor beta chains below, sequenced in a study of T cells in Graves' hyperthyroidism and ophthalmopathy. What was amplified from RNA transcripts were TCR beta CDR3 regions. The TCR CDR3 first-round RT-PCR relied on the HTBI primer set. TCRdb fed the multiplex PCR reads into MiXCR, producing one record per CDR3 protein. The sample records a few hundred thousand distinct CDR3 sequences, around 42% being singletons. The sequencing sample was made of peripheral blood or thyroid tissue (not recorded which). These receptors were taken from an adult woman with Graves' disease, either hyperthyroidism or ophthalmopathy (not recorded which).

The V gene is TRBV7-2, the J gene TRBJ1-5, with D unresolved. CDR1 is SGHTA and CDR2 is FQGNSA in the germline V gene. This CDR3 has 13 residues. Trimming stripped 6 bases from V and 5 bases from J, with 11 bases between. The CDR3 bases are TGTGCCAGCAGTTCAGTTTCCCATCAGCCCCAGCATTTT. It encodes CASSSVSHQPQHF.

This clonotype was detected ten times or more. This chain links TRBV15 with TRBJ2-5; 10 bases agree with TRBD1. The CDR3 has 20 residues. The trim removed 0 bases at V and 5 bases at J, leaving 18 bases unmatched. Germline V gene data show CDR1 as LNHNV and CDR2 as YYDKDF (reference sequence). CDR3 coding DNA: TGTGCCACCAGCAGAGATAGAGAGACCAGCGGGACAGGGGTCGGGGAGACCCAGTACTTC. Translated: CATSRDRETSGTGVGETQYF.

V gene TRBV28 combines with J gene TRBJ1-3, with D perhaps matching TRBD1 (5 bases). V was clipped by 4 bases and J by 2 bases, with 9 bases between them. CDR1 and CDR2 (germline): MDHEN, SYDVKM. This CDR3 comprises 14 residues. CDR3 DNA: TGTGCCAGCAGTTGGGGGGGGACTGGAAACACCATATATTTT. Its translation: CASSWGGTGNTIYF.

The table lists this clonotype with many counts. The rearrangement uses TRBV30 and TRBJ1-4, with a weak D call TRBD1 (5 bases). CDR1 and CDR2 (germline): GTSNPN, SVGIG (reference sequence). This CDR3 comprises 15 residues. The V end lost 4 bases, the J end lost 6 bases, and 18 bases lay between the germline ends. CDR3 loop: CAWNAPGEGYEKLFF. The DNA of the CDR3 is TGTGCCTGGAATGCCCCGGGAGAGGGGTATGAAAAACTGTTTTTT.

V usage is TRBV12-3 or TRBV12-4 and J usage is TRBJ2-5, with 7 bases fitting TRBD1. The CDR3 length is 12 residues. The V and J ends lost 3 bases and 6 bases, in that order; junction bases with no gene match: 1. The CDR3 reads CASSFRGKTQYF. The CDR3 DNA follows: TGTGCCAGCAGTTTCAGGGGGAAGACCCAGTACTTC.

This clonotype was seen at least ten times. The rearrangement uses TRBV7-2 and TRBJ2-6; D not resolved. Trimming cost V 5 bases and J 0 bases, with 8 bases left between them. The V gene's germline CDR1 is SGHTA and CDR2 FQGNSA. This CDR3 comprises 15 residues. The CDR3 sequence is CASSISFSGANVLTF. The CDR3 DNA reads TGTGCCAGCAGCATTTCATTCTCTGGGGCCAACGTCCTGACTTTC. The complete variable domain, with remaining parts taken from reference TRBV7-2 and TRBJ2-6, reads GAGVSQSPSNKVTEKGKDVELRCDPISGHTALYWYRQSLGQGLEFLIYFQGNSAPDKSGLPSDRFSAERTGGSVSTLTIQRTQQEDSAVYLCASSISFSGANVLTFGAGSRLTVL.

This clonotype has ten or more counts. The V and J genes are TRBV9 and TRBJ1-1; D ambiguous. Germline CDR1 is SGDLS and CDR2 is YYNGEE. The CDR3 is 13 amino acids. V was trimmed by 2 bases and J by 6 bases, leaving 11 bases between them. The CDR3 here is CASSVGVSAEAFF. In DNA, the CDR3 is TGTGCCAGCAGCGTTGGGGTGAGCGCTGAAGCTTTCTTT.

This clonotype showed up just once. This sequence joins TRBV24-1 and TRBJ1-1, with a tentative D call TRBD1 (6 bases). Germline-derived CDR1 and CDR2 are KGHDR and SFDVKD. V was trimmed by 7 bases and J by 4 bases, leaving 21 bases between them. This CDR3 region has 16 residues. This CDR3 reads CATSVGGRGGGTEAFF. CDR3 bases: TGTGCCACCAGCGTCGGCGGCAGGGGAGGGGGCACTGAAGCTTTCTTT.

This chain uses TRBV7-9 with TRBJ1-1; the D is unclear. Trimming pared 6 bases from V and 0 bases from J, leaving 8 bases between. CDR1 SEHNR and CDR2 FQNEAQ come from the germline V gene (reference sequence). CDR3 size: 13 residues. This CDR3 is CASSPRMNTEAFF. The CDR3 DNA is TGTGCCAGCAGTCCACGGATGAACACTGAAGCTTTCTTT. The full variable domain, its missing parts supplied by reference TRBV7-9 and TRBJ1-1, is DTGVSQNPRHKITKRGQNVTFRCDPISEHNRLYWYRQTLGQGPEFLTYFQNEAQLEKSRLLSDRFSAERPKGSFSTLEIQRTEQGDSAMYLCASSPRMNTEAFFGQGTRLTVV.

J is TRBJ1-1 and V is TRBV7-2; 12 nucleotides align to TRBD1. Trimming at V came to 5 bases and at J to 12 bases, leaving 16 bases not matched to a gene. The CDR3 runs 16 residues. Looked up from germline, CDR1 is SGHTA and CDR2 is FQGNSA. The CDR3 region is CASSHGTGGESQMTFF. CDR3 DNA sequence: TGTGCCAGCAGCCATGGGACAGGGGGCGAGTCCCAGATGACTTTCTTT. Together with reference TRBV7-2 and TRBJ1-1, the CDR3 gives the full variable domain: GAGVSQSPSNKVTEKGKDVELRCDPISGHTALYWYRQSLGQGLEFLIYFQGNSAPDKSGLPSDRFSAERTGGSVSTLTIQRTQQEDSAVYLCASSHGTGGESQMTFFGQGTRLTVV.

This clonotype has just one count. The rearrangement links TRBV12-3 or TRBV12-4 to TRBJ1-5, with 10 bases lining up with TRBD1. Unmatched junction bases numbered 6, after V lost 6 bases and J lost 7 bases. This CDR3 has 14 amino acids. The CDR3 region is CASRGTGAWQPQHF. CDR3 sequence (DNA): TGTGCCAGCAGGGGGACAGGGGCTTGGCAGCCCCAGCATTTT.

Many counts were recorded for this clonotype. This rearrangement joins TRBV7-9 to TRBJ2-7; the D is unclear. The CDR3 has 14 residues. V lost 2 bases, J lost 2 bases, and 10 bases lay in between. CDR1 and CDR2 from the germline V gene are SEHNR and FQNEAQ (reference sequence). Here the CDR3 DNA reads TGTGCCAGCAGCTTAACCGGCAACACCTACGAGCAGTACTTC. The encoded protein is CASSLTGNTYEQYF.

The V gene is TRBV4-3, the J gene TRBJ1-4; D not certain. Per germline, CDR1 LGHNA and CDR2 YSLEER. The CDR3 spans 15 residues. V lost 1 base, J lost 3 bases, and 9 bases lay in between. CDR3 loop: CASSQVGYPNEKLFF. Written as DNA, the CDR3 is TGCGCCAGCAGCCAAGTGGGGTATCCTAATGAAAAACTGTTTTTT.

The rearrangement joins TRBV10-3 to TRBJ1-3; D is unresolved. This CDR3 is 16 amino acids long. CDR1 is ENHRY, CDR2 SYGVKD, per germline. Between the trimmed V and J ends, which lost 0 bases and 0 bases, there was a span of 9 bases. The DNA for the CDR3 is TGTGCCATCAGTGAGTCGGGCGTACTCTCTGGAAACACCATATATTTT. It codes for CAISESGVLSGNTIYF.

CDR3 in amino acids: CASSLSTSGPTDTQYF. The DNA for the CDR3 is TGTGCCAGCAGCTTATCGACTAGCGGGCCCACAGATACGCAGTATTTT. The gene calls are TRBV7-9 and TRBJ2-3, with 10 positions matching TRBD2. CDR3 size: 16 residues. V trimming: 2 bases; J trimming: 2 bases; junction bases outside the gene matches: 4. Germline values: CDR1 SEHNR, CDR2 FQNEAQ (reference sequence).

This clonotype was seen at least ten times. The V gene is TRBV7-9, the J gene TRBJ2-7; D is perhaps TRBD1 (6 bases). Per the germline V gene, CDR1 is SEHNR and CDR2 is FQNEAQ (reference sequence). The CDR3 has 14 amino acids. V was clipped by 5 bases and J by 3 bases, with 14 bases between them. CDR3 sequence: CASSPGEGGYEQYF. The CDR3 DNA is TGTGCCAGCAGCCCAGGGGAAGGGGGCTACGAGCAGTACTTC.

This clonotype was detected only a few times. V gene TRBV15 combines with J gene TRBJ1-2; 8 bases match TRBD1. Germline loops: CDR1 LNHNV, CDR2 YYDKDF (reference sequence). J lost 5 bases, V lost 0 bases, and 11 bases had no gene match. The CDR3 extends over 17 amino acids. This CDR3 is CATSRDSAGTGGYGYTF. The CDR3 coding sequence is TGTGCCACCAGCAGAGATTCTGCGGGCACAGGGGGATATGGCTACACCTTC.

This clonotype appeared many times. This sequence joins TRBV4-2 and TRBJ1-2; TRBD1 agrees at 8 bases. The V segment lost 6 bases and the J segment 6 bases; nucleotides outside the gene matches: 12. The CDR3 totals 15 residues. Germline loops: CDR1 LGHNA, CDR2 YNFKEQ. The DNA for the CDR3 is TGTGCCAGCAGAGCAGGGGGCGAGAAGTTTAATGGCTACACCTTC. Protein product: CASRAGGEKFNGYTF.

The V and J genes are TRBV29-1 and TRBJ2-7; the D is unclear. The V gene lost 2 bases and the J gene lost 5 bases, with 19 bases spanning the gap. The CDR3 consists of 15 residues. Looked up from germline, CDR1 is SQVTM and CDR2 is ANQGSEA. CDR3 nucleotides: TGCAGCGTTGAATCCGGCAGGACGGCGAGCCACGAGCAGTACTTC. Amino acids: CSVESGRTASHEQYF.

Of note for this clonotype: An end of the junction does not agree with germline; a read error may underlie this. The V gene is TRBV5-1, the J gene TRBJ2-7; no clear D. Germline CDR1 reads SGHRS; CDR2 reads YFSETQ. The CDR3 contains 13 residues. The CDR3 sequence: CASRVDLRYEQYF. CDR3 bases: TGTGCCAGTAGGGTGGACCTTCGGTACGAGCAGTACTTC.

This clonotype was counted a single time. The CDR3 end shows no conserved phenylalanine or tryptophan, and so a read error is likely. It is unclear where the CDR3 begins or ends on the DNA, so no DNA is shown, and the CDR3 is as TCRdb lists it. CDR3 residues: CASRTSTSEQHL. The chain links TRBV6-2 or TRBV6-3 to TRBJ2-7; the tabulated D call, TRBD2, remains unverified against the DNA. Termini included, the CDR3 measures 12 amino acids. Germline values: CDR1 MNHEY, CDR2 SVGEGT.

Here the CDR3 reads CAIRSGTGHEAFF. DNA of the CDR3: TGTGCCATCAGATCCGGGACGGGTCATGAAGCTTTCTTT. The V call is TRBV10-3, the J call TRBJ1-1; possibly TRBD1 for D (5 bases). Germline CDR1 and CDR2: ENHRY and SYGVKD. Trimming removed 6 bases from V and 7 bases from J, with 15 bases in between. The CDR3 spans 13 residues.

DNA for the CDR3: TGTGCCACCAGCACCCGGCGCGGAAGCTATGGCTACACCTTC. This sequence encodes CATSTRRGSYGYTF. The chain employs TRBV15 and TRBJ1-2, with D uncertain. Deletions cut 4 bases from V and 4 bases from J, with 13 bases between. CDR1 and CDR2 (germline): LNHNV, YYDKDF (reference sequence). This CDR3 comprises 14 residues.

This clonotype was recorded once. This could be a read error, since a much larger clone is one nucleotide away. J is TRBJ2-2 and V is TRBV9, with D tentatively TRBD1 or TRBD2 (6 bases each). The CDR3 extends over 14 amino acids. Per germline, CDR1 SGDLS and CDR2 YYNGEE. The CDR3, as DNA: TGTGCCAGCGGCGTAGCAGGGGAGGACGGGGAGCTGTTTTTT. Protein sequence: CASGVAGEDGELFF.

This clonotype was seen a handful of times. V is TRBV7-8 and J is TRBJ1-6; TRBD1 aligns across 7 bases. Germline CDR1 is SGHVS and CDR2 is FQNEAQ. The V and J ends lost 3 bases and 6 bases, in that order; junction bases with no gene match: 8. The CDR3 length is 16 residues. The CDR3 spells CASSLRTGELNSPLHF. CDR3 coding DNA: TGTGCCAGCAGCTTGAGAACAGGGGAACTTAATTCACCCCTCCACTTT.

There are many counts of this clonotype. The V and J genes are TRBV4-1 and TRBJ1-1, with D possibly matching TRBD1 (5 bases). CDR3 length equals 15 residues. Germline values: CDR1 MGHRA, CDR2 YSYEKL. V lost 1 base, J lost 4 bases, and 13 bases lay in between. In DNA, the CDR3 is TGCGCCAGCAGCCAAGTGGCCAGGGCGACCACTGAAGCTTTCTTT. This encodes CASSQVARATTEAFF.

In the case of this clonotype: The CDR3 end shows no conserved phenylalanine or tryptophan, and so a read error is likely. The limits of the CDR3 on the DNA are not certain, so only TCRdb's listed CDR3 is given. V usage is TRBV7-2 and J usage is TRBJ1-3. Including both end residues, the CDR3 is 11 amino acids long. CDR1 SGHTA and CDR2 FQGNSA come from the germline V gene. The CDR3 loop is CASSQLEGAPP.

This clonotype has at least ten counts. The CDR3 region has the DNA TGTGCCAGCAGCTTCGGGACGAACACTGAAGCTTTCTTT. Residues: CASSFGTNTEAFF. The rearrangement joins TRBV7-3 to TRBJ1-1; D is perhaps TRBD1 (5 bases). CDR3 size: 13 residues. The V gene lost 3 bases and the J gene lost 1 base, with 6 bases spanning the gap. The germline gives CDR1 SGHTA, CDR2 FQGTGA. Combining the CDR3 with reference TRBV7-3 and TRBJ1-1 gives the whole variable domain GAGVSQTPSNKVTEKGKYVELRCDPISGHTALYWYRQSLGQGPEFLIYFQGTGAADDSGLPNDRFFAVRPEGSVSTLKIQRTERGDSAVYLCASSFGTNTEAFFGQGTRLTVV.